Presented here are 22 T cell receptor beta chains from one specimen sequenced in a study of blood T cell repertoires in COVID-19. Only in-frame clones appear in the TCRdb table, and some are missing; sequencing was by immunoSEQ multiplex PCR. The sample contains approximately 150,000 clones, 70% to 80% of which appear only once. The material sequenced was PBMCs or T cells enriched from blood (not recorded which). All receptors derive from a woman in her 70s in a cohort exposed to, infected with or recovered from COVID-19 (not recorded which).

The genes are TRBV5-1 and TRBJ2-7, with 10 bases aligning to TRBD2. The CDR3 totals 16 residues. Germline assignment: CDR1 SGHRS and CDR2 YFSETQ. Trimming removed 3 bases from V and 2 bases from J; junction bases left unmatched: 8. The CDR3 nucleotides are TGCGCCAGCAGCTCCACCGGGCTAGCGGGGGCCTACGAGCAGTACTTC. Its protein product is CASSSTGLAGAYEQYF.

The J gene is TRBJ1-4, the V gene TRBV29-1, with 8 bases identical to TRBD1. V shed 5 bases and J 8 bases; nucleotides not matched to a gene: 4. The CDR3 contains 12 residues. The V gene's germline CDR1 is SQVTM and CDR2 ANQGSEA. Here the CDR3 DNA reads TGCAGCGTTTTCGACAGGGGAGAAAAACTGTTTTTT. Translating it yields CSVFDRGEKLFF.

This clone showed up just once. V usage is TRBV15 and J usage is TRBJ2-3; no firm D call. Germline CDR1 and CDR2: LNHNV and YYDKDF (reference sequence). Trimming removed 5 bases from V and 5 bases from J, with 11 bases in between. The CDR3 loop spans 13 amino acids. This CDR3 is CATSGSSIDTQYF. CDR3 DNA sequence: TGTGCCACCAGCGGGTCTAGTATAGATACGCAGTATTTT.

The chain employs TRBV9 and TRBJ2-1; 12 nucleotides match TRBD2. J was trimmed by 9 bases and V by 7 bases; bases with no gene match: 14. Germline loops: CDR1 SGDLS, CDR2 YYNGEE. The CDR3 covers 16 residues. The CDR3 nucleotides are TGTGCCAGCCCGCGGACTAGCGGGAAGGCATGTAGTGAGCAGTTCTTC. It encodes CASPRTSGKACSEQFF. Full variable domain (outside the CDR3, taken from reference TRBV9 and TRBJ2-1): DSGVTQTPKHLITATGQRVTLRCSPRSGDLSVYWYQQSLDQGLQFLIQYYNGEERAKGNILERFSAQQFPDLHSELNLSSLELGDSALYFCASPRTSGKACSEQFFGPGTRLTVL.

The chain uses TRBV28 and TRBJ1-4, with D perhaps matching TRBD1 (5 bases). This CDR3 region has 15 residues. The germline V gene has CDR1 MDHEN and CDR2 SYDVKM. The V and J ends lost 4 bases and 0 bases respectively, with 9 bases between them. CDR3 sequence reads: CASSSTQATNEKLFF. CDR3 nucleotide sequence: TGTGCCAGCAGTTCCACACAGGCAACTAATGAAAAACTGTTTTTT.

The chain recombines TRBV12-3 or TRBV12-4 with TRBJ2-7; D uncertain. This CDR3 is 13 amino acids long. V lost 5 bases and J 5 bases, leaving 13 bases between the germline ends. In DNA, the CDR3 is TGTGCCAGCAGTCCCAGAGGTCCTAACGAGCAGTACTTC. Translating it yields CASSPRGPNEQYF.

The V gene is TRBV11-2, the J gene TRBJ2-1, with a possible D match to TRBD2 (6 bases). The CDR3 is 15 amino acids. Germline V lookup: CDR1 SGHAT, CDR2 FQNNGV. The V end was cut by 4 bases, the J end by 2 bases, with 12 bases between. The CDR3 DNA sequence: TGTGCCAGCAGCTACCGGGGACTGGCCTACAATGAGCAGTTCTTC. It is translated as CASSYRGLAYNEQFF.

CDR3 nucleotide sequence: TGTGCCAGCAGTTTATTTCAGGCCGGCAGACAGCCCCAGCATTTT. It translates to CASSLFQAGRQPQHF. The V gene is TRBV28, the J gene TRBJ1-5; D is ambiguous. CDR1 and CDR2 from the germline V gene are MDHEN and SYDVKM. The length of the CDR3 is 15 residues. The V gene lost 1 base and the J gene lost 7 bases, with 14 bases spanning the gap.

The J gene is TRBJ2-3, the V gene TRBV5-1; 8 bases are shared with TRBD2. The CDR3 is 16 amino acids. V shed 5 bases, J shed 0 bases, and the junction held 8 bases outside the gene matches. Germline V gene sequence: CDR1 SGHRS, CDR2 YFSETQ. CDR3 sequence: CASSSGAGVSTDTQYF. The CDR3 DNA reads as TGCGCCAGCAGTTCCGGAGCGGGAGTGAGCACAGATACGCAGTATTTT.

The chain uses TRBV6-5 and TRBJ1-5; tentatively, D is TRBD1 (6 bases). CDR3 length equals 13 residues. V lost 5 bases and J 4 bases, leaving 9 bases between the germline ends. The germline gives CDR1 MNHEY, CDR2 SVGAGI. The CDR3 DNA follows: TGTGCCAGCAGTCCCCAGGGGAATCAGCCCCAGCATTTT. Translating gives CASSPQGNQPQHF.

This clone was counted a few times. This rearrangement joins TRBV3-1 (or the pseudogene TRBV3-2) to TRBJ2-5; D remains ambiguous. Germline V gives CDR1 LGHDT, CDR2 YNNKEL (reference sequence). Trimming shortened V by 2 bases and J by 0 bases, and 4 bases separated the two germline ends. The CDR3 spans 13 residues. The CDR3: CASSQSYQETQYF. CDR3 in DNA: TGTGCCAGCAGCCAATCGTACCAAGAGACCCAGTACTTC.

At least ten counts were recorded for this clone. The chain recombines TRBV4-3 with TRBJ1-4; 10 nucleotides line up with TRBD1. The CDR3 is 15 amino acids. Germline lookup yields CDR1 LGHNA and CDR2 YSLEER. V dropped 4 bases and J dropped 6; count of bases not matched to a gene: 5. The CDR3 loop reads CASSPRQGADEKLFF. The CDR3 DNA is TGCGCCAGCAGCCCTAGACAGGGGGCGGATGAAAAACTGTTTTTT.

V usage is TRBV7-3 and J usage is TRBJ2-2, with TRBD2 matching 11 bases. Germline V gene data show CDR1 as SGHTA and CDR2 as FQGTGA. The CDR3 has 16 amino acids. Trimming at V came to 6 bases and at J to 5 bases, leaving 8 bases not matched to a gene. CDR3 amino acids: CASSKGGLAETGELFF. For the CDR3, the DNA is TGTGCCAGCAGTAAGGGGGGACTAGCGGAAACCGGGGAGCTGTTTTTT.

DNA of the CDR3: TGCGCCAGCAGTGAGGAAGGAAGGGGGAACACCGGGGAGCTGTTTTTT. Translation gives CASSEEGRGNTGELFF. The V call is TRBV10-1, the J call TRBJ2-2; D is perhaps TRBD1 (5 bases). CDR1 and CDR2 from the germline V gene are WNHNN and SYGVQD (reference sequence). The CDR3 sequence is 16 residues long. V was shortened by 2 bases and J by 1 base, with 11 bases between the two germline ends.

The chain joins TRBV7-9 to TRBJ2-1; 8 bases fit TRBD2. With V trimmed by 3 bases and J by 10 bases, 5 bases remained unmatched. The CDR3 covers 13 residues. Germline CDR1 reads SEHNR; CDR2 reads FQNEAQ (reference sequence). CDR3 in amino acids: CASSFGLALEQFF. CDR3 in DNA: TGTGCCAGCAGCTTTGGACTAGCCTTGGAGCAGTTCTTC.

The chain combines TRBV6-5 with TRBJ1-2; the match to TRBD1 covers 8 bases. Germline lookup yields CDR1 MNHEY and CDR2 SVGAGI. Trimming took 7 bases from V and 1 from J; bases not matched to a gene: 8. This CDR3 comprises 15 residues. The CDR3: CASNDRGRSNYGYTF. For the CDR3, the DNA is TGTGCCAGCAACGACAGGGGCCGGAGTAACTATGGCTACACCTTC.

This clone was counted a single time. V and J are TRBV6-5 and TRBJ2-7, with 8 bases identical to TRBD2. The CDR3 has 15 residues. The trim removed 6 bases at V and 0 bases at J, leaving 7 bases unmatched. In germline, CDR1 is MNHEY, CDR2 SVGAGI. CDR3 sequence (DNA): TGTGCCAGCAGGAGCGGGAGAGGGACCTCCTACGAGCAGTACTTC. Encoded protein: CASRSGRGTSYEQYF.

In its sample, this clone was seen once. V and J are TRBV2 and TRBJ1-4; possibly TRBD1 for D (5 bases). The CDR3 runs 12 residues. V was clipped by 7 bases and J by 11 bases, with 14 bases between them. CDR1 SNHLY and CDR2 FYNNEI come from the germline V gene. CDR3 protein: CASKVEAGKLFF. The DNA for the CDR3 is TGTGCCAGCAAGGTCGAGGCAGGGAAACTGTTTTTT. The full variable domain, in which reference TRBV2 and TRBJ1-4 provide the parts outside the CDR3, is EPEVTQTPSHQVTQMGQEVILRCVPISNHLYFYWYRQILGQKVEFLVSFYNNEISEKSEIFDDQFSVERPDGSNFTLKIRSTKLEDSAMYFCASKVEAGKLFFGSGTQLSVL.

The V and J genes are TRBV29-1 and TRBJ2-1; 10 positions match TRBD2. CDR3 length: 15 amino acids. V was clipped by 4 bases and J by 5 bases; unmatched bases: 8. Germline V gives CDR1 SQVTM, CDR2 ANQGSEA. In DNA form, the CDR3 reads TGCAGCGTTGGAAATTGGACTAGCGGAAACAATGAGCAGTTCTTC. Translating it yields CSVGNWTSGNNEQFF.

The chain has TRBV7-3 and TRBJ2-2; D remains ambiguous. The CDR3 consists of 14 residues. Germline V gene lookup returns CDR1 SGHTA and CDR2 FQGTGA. The germline V and J ends were trimmed by 8 bases and 2 bases, with 12 bases remaining between them. Here the CDR3 reads CASSVTANTGELFF. The CDR3 coding sequence is TGTGCCAGCTCTGTCACAGCAAACACCGGGGAGCTGTTTTTT.

The chain is built from TRBV6-6 and TRBJ2-7, with a weak D call TRBD2 (5 bases). The J call may be incorrect, as the DNA end agrees better with TRBJ2-5. The CDR3 extends over 14 amino acids. Per germline, CDR1 MNHNY and CDR2 SVGAGI (reference sequence). DNA for the CDR3: TGTGCCAGCACCTCCCGGGGTAGTAGCGAGACCCAGTACTTC. The encoded protein is CASTSRGSSETQYF.

This clone came up a few times. The chain couples TRBV6-5 to TRBJ1-5, with D unresolved. The CDR3 runs to 13 residues. The germline V gene has CDR1 MNHEY and CDR2 SVGAGI. The V end was cut by 9 bases, the J end by 5 bases, with 14 bases between. The CDR3 protein is CASRTVLDQPQHF. As DNA, the CDR3 is TGTGCCAGTCGGACTGTACTTGATCAGCCCCAGCATTTT.